Listed below are T cell receptor beta chains from one sample, sequenced in a study of T cells in Graves' hyperthyroidism and ophthalmopathy. MiXCR, applied by TCRdb to the multiplex PCR reads, yields one record per CDR3 protein. This sample has about 37,000 distinct CDR3 sequences, with roughly 50% found just once. The sequenced sample consisted of blood. These receptors originate from a man aged 40-50 years with Graves' ophthalmopathy. The CDR3 runs from the conserved cysteine through the conserved F or W. A D gene is named only where the DNA matches it firmly. The size field is filled for only some rows; it gives once, few, many or a size class.

-	TRBV7-9	TRBD2	TRBJ2-5	TGTGCCAGCAGCTTAGTCCGGGGAGCGGGGGGCGAGACCCAGTACTTC	CASSLVRGAGGETQYF
many	TRBV5-5	-	TRBJ2-1	TGTGCCAGCAGATACAGGGCTTTAGAGCAGTTCTTC	CASRYRALEQFF
many	TRBV20-1	-	TRBJ1-5	TGCAGTGTTGGGGGGAAGGGGCATCAGCCCCAGCATTTT	CSVGGKGHQPQHF
-	TRBV7-2	TRBD2	TRBJ2-7	TGTGCCAGCAGCCCCGTAGCGGGAGGGTTTACCTACGAGCAGTACTTC	CASSPVAGGFTYEQYF
few	TRBV2	-	TRBJ1-6	TGTGCCAGCAGATCAGGGCCGAGGAATTCACCCCTCCACTTT	CASRSGPRNSPLHF
-	TRBV7-2	-	TRBJ1-2	TGTGCCAGCAGCCCGGGACTGGGTGGCTACACCTTC	CASSPGLGGYTF
-	TRBV20-1	-	TRBJ1-5	TGCAGTGCTAGTTCTCGCTTTCTGGGGAGAACGGGTCAGCCCCAGCATTTT	CSASSRFLGRTGQPQHF
-	TRBV7-6	-	TRBJ2-3	TGTGCCAACAGCCCGGGACATAGGGAGTATTTT	CANSPGHREYF
many	TRBV19	-	TRBJ2-2	TGTGCCAGTAGTTCCCCCTTTGCCGGGGAGCTGTTTTTT	CASSSPFAGELFF
many	TRBV7-8	-	TRBJ1-1	TGTGCCAGCAGCTTAGCACAAATGAACACTGAAGCTTTCTTT	CASSLAQMNTEAFF
many	TRBV15	-	TRBJ1-5	TGTGCCACCAAAGCCGCGAGTTACATGGACAATCAGCCCCAGCATTTT	CATKAASYMDNQPQHF
many	TRBV25-1	-	TRBJ1-2	TGTGCCAGCAGGAACTATGGCTACACCTTC	CASRNYGYTF
medium-sized	TRBV20-1	-	TRBJ1-6	TGCAGTGCTAGACCTGTGCGGGAAGGGTCACCCCTCCACTTT	CSARPVREGSPLHF
medium-sized	TRBV7-6	TRBD2	TRBJ2-1	TGTGCCAGCAGCCTCCCATCCAGCGGGGACAATGAGCAGTTCTTC	CASSLPSSGDNEQFF
few	TRBV6-1	-	TRBJ2-3	TGTGCCAGCAGTCCGGATACGCAGTATTTT	CASSPDTQYF
-	TRBV28	TRBD1	TRBJ2-4	TGTGCCAGCAGTCTTGGACAGGGGAACATTCAGTACTTC	CASSLGQGNIQYF
many	TRBV12-3/TRBV12-4	TRBD1	TRBJ1-2	TGTGCCAGCAGCCCCGCCGGGACAGGGGGCTCCGATGGCTACACCTTC	CASSPAGTGGSDGYTF
many	TRBV30	TRBD2	TRBJ2-7	TGTGCCTCGGGGACTAGCGGGAGGAAAAACGAGCAGTACTTC	CASGTSGRKNEQYF
many	TRBV5-1	TRBD2	TRBJ2-2	TGCGCCAGCTGGCGGGAGTCCGGGGAGCTGTTTTTT	CASWRESGELFF
many	TRBV5-4	TRBD1	TRBJ2-5	TGTGCCAGCAGCTTGAAGGGACAGGGACAAGAGACCCAGTACTTC	CASSLKGQGQETQYF
-	TRBV7-3	-	TRBJ2-1	TGTGCCAGCAGCTTAGATCGAATTTACAATGAGCAGTTCTTC	CASSLDRIYNEQFF
-	TRBV5-1	-	TRBJ2-1	TGCGCCAGCAGCTTGCAACAGCCGCGGTACGATGAGCGGTTCTTC	CASSLQQPRYDERFF
many	TRBV2	TRBD1	TRBJ2-3	TGTGCCAGTCGGCGGGACAGGGGCACAGATACGCAGTATTTT	CASRRDRGTDTQYF
many	TRBV20-1	TRBD2	TRBJ2-6	TGCAGTGCCCCCCAAGCGGGGGTATTGAGCTCTGGGGCCAACGTCCTGACTTTC	CSAPQAGVLSSGANVLTF
-	TRBV20-1	-	TRBJ1-5	TGCAGTGCGTCTAGCGGGGGAAGCAATCAGCCCCAGCATTTT	CSASSGGSNQPQHF
-	TRBV12-3/TRBV12-4	-	TRBJ1-5	TGTGCCAGCAGCCTTAGCGGGAGTCACGAGCATTTT	CASSLSGSHEHF
many	TRBV20-1	TRBD2	TRBJ2-5	TGCAGTGCTAGTCCTAGCGGGGGGATCTCGGAGACCCAGTACTTC	CSASPSGGISETQYF
many	TRBV5-6	TRBD1	TRBJ2-3	TGTGCCAGCAGCCGGGGACAGTACACAGATACGCAGTATTTT	CASSRGQYTDTQYF
many	TRBV4-1	-	TRBJ2-7	TGCGCCAGCAGCCAAGGTTACCCGGTCCGATACGAGCAGTACTTC	CASSQGYPVRYEQYF
many	TRBV19	TRBD1	TRBJ1-5	TGTGCCAGTAGTACCCGACAGGGTTTTCAGCCCCAGCATTTT	CASSTRQGFQPQHF
few	TRBV19	-	TRBJ1-2	TGTGCCAGTAGTATTCGGGGGGACGTTGGCTACACCTTC	CASSIRGDVGYTF
-	TRBV5-5	-	TRBJ2-7	TGTGCCAGCAGCTTGGATTGGTTCGAGCAGTACTTC	CASSLDWFEQYF
once	TRBV20-1	TRBD2	TRBJ2-5	TGCAGTGCTAGAGATAATTTTGGGACTAGCGGGAGTCAAGAGACCCAGTACTTC	CSARDNFGTSGSQETQYF
many	TRBV19	TRBD1	TRBJ2-2	TGTGCCAGTAGTCGAACCGGACAGGGAAACACCGGGGAGCTGTTTTTT	CASSRTGQGNTGELFF
-	TRBV5-1	-	TRBJ1-1	TGCGCCAGCAGCTTGCCGGCGGACACTGAAGCTTTCTTT	CASSLPADTEAFF
once	TRBV10-3	-	TRBJ1-2	TGTGCCATCGGGCCTACGACAGATTTGGTCACAACCTTC	CAIGPTTDLVTTF
-	TRBV20-1	-	TRBJ2-7	TGCAGTGCCAACAGGGTCAGGGAGCAGTACTTC	CSANRVREQYF
-	TRBV12-3/TRBV12-4	TRBD2	TRBJ2-3	TGTGCCAGCAGCCGGACTAGCGGGAGGGCCGGGGGTGAGCAGTATTTT	CASSRTSGRAGGEQYF
many	TRBV19	TRBD2	TRBJ2-1	TGTGCCAGTAGTATAGTTCTAGCGGGGGGTGAGCAGTTCTTC	CASSIVLAGGEQFF